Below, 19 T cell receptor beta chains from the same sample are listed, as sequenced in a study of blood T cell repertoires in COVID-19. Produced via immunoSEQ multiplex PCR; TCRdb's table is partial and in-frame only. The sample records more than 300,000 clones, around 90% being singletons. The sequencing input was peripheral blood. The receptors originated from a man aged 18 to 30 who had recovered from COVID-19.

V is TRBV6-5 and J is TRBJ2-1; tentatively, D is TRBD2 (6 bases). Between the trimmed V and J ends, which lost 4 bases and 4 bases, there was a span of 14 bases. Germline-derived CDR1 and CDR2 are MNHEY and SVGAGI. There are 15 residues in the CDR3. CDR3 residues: CASSLGTPLYNEQFF. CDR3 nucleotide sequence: TGTGCCAGCAGTTTGGGGACTCCTCTATACAATGAGCAGTTCTTC.

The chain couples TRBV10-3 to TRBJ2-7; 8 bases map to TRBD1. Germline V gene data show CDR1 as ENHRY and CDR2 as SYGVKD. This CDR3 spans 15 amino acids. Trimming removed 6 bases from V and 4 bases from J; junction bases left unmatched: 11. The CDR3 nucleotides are TGTGCCATCAGGTCTGGGGCAGGGGGCCAGTACGAGCAGTACTTC. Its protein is CAIRSGAGGQYEQYF.

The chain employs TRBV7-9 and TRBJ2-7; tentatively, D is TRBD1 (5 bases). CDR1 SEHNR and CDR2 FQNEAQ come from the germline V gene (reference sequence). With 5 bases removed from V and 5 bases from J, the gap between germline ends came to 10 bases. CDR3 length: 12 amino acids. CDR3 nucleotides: TGTGCCAGCAGCCAATTCAGGGACGAGCAGTACTTC. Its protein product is CASSQFRDEQYF.

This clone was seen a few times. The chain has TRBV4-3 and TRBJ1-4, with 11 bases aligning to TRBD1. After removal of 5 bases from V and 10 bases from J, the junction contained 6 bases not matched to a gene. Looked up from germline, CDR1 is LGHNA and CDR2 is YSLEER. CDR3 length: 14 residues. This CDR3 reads CASSSPGQGGKLFF. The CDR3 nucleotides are TGCGCCAGCAGCTCCCCGGGACAGGGGGGAAAACTGTTTTTT.

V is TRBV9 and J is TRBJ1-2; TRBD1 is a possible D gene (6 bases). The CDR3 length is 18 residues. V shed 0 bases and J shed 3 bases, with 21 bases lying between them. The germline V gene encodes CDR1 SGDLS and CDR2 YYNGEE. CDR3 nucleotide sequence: TGTGCCAGCAGCGTAGATTGGACAGCCGAAGACATTCACTATGGCTACACCTTC. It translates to CASSVDWTAEDIHYGYTF.

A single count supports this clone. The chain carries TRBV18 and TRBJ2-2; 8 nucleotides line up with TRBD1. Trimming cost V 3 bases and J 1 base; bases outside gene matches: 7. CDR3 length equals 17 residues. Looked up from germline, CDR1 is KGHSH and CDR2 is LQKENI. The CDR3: CASSPNWGQVNTGELFF. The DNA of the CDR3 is TGTGCCAGCTCACCCAATTGGGGACAGGTGAACACCGGGGAGCTGTTTTTT.

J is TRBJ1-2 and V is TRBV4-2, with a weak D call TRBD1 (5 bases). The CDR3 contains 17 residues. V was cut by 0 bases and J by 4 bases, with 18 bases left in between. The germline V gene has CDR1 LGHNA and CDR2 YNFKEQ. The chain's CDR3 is CASSQEWDGGLGYGYTF. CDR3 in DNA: TGTGCCAGCAGCCAAGAATGGGACGGGGGATTGGGCTATGGCTACACCTTC.

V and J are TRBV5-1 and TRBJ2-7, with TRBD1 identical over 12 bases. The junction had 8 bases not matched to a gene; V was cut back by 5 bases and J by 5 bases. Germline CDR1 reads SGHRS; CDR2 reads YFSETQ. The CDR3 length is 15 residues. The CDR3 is CASRQWDRGLDEQYF. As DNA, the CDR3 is TGCGCCAGCAGGCAATGGGACAGGGGGCTTGACGAGCAGTACTTC.

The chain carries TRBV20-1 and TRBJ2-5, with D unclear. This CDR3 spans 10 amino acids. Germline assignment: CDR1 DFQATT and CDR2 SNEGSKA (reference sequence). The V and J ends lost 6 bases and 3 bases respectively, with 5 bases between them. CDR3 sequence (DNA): TGCAGTGCCCCCGAAGAGACCCAGTACTTC. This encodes CSAPEETQYF.

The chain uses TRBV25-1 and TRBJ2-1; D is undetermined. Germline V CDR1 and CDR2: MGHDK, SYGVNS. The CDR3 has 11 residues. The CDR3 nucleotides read TGTGCTTCACAGAGCTACAATGAGCAGTTCTTC. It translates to CASQSYNEQFF. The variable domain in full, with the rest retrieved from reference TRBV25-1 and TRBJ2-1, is EADIYQTPRYLVIGTGKKITLECSQTMGHDKMYWYQQDPGMELHLIHYSYGVNSTEKGDLSSESTVSRIRTEHFPLTLESARPSHTSQYLCASQSYNEQFFGPGTRLTVL.

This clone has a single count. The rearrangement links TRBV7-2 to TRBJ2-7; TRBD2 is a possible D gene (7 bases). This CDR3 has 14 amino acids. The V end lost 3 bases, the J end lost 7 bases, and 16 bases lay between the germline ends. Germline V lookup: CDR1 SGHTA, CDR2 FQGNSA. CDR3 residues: CASSFGGPRSEQYF. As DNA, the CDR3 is TGTGCCAGCAGCTTCGGGGGGCCGAGGTCTGAGCAGTACTTC. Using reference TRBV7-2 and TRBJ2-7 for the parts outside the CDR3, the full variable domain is GAGVSQSPSNKVTEKGKDVELRCDPISGHTALYWYRQSLGQGLEFLIYFQGNSAPDKSGLPSDRFSAERTGGSVSTLTIQRTQQEDSAVYLCASSFGGPRSEQYFGPGTRLTVT.

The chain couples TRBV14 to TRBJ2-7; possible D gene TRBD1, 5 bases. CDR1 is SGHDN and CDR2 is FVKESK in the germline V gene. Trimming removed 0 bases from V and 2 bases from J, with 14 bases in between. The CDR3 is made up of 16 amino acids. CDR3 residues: CASSQDYQRQTYEQYF. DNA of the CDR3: TGTGCCAGCAGCCAAGATTACCAGAGACAGACCTACGAGCAGTACTTC.

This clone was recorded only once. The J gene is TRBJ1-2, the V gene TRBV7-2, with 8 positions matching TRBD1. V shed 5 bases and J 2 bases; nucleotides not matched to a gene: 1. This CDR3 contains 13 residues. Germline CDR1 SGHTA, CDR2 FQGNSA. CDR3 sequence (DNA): TGTGCCAGCAGCCGGGACAGGAACTATGGCTACACCTTC. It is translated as CASSRDRNYGYTF.

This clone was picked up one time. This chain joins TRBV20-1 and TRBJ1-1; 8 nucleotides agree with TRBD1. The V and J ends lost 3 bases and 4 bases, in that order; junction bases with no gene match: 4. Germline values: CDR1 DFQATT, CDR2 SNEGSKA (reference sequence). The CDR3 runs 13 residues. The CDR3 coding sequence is TGCAGTGCTAGTCAGGGGGCGATCACTGAAGCTTTCTTT. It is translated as CSASQGAITEAFF.

The CDR3 nucleotides are TGCGCCAGCAGCTCTTTGACAGGGGCCGATGGCTACACCTTC. This translates into CASSSLTGADGYTF. This chain uses TRBV5-1 with TRBJ1-2; 8 bases are shared with TRBD1. CDR3 length equals 14 residues. From germline, CDR1 is SGHRS and CDR2 YFSETQ. Trimming at V came to 3 bases and at J to 6 bases, leaving 7 bases not matched to a gene.

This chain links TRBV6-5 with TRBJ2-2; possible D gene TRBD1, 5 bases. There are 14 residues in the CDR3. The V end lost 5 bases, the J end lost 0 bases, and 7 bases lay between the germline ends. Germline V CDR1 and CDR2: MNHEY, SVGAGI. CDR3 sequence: CASSPTANTGELFF. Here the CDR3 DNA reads TGTGCCAGCAGTCCGACAGCGAACACCGGGGAGCTGTTTTTT.

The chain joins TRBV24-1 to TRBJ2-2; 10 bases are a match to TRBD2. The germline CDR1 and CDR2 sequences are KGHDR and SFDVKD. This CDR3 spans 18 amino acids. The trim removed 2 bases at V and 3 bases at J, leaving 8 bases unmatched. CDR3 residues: CATSDSGAGGPYTGELFF. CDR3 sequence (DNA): TGTGCCACCAGTGATTCGGGAGCGGGGGGGCCCTACACCGGGGAGCTGTTTTTT.

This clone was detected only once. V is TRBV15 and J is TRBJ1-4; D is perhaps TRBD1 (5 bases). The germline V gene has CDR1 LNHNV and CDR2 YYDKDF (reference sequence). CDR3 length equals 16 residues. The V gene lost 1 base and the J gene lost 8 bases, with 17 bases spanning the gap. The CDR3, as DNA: TGTGCCACCAGCAGAGGGAAGGGCAGGGCGGAGGAAAAACTGTTTTTT. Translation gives CATSRGKGRAEEKLFF. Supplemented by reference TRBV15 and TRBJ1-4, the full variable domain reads DAMVIQNPRYQVTQFGKPVTLSCSQTLNHNVMYWYQQKSSQAPKLLFHYYDKDFNNEADTPDNFQSRRPNTSFCFLDIRSPGLGDTAMYLCATSRGKGRAEEKLFFGSGTQLSVL.

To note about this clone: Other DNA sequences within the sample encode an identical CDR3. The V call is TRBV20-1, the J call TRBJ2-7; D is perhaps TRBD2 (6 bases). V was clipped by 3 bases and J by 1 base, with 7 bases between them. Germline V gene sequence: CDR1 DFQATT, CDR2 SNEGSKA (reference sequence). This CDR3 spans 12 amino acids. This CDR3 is CSASRGSYEQYF. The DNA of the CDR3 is TGCAGTGCTAGTCGGGGGTCCTACGAGCAGTACTTC.